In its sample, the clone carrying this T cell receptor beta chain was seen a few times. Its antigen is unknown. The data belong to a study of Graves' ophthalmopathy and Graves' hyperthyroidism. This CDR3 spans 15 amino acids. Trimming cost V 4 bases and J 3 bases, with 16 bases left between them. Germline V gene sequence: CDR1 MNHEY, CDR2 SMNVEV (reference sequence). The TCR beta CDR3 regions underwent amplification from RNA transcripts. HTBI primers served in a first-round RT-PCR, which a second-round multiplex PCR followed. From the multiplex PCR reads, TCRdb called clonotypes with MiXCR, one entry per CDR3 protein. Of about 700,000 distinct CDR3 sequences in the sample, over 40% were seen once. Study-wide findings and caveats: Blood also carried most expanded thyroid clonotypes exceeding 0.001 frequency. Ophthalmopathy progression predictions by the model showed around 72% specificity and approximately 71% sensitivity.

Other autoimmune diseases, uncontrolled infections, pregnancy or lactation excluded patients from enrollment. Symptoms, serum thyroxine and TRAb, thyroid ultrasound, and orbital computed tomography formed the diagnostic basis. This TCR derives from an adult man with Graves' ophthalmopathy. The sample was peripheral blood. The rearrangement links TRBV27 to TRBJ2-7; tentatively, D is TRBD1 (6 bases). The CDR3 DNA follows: TGTGCCAGCAGTTCTGCCGGGACAAGGGTCTACGAGCAGTACTTC. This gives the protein CASSSAGTRVYEQYF.